This T cell receptor (beta chain) emerged from a study of blood T cells in healthy people across ages. Whole-study findings and limits: Because sorting was not performed, PBMCs prevented conclusive naive versus antigen-experienced comparison.

Of note for this clonotype: Its antigen is unknown.

After removal of 3 bases from V and 8 bases from J, the junction contained 10 bases not matched to a gene. The CDR3 has 15 residues. CDR1 and CDR2 (germline): SGDLS, YYNGEE. PCR was performed a second time for about 7 to 12 cycles using a sample-barcoded 5' primer and a J-beta primer mix. TCRdb passed the 5' RACE reads through MiXCR, listing each CDR3 protein once. The sample gives hundreds of thousands of distinct CDR3 sequences, 25% of which show up once; 9.4% is in the top ten. These data were also filed under a second study, of T cells of mothers and their children.

This clonotype was obtained from a boy aged 5-17 years in good health. The source material was blood. This chain connects TRBV9 to TRBJ2-1; 8 nucleotides line up with TRBD2. CDR3: CASSASGLDMDEQFF. The CDR3 nucleotides are TGTGCCAGCAGCGCCTCGGGACTAGATATGGATGAGCAGTTCTTC.